The rows below give T cell receptor beta chains drawn from one sample of a study of T cells after yellow fever vaccination. Using its own MiXCR run on the 5' RACE reads, TCRdb lists one record per CDR3 protein. The sample holds about 340,000 distinct CDR3 sequences; 3% to 4.5% are singletons and the top ten take less than 25%. The sample consisted of PBMCs, taken 5 days after the yellow fever booster vaccination. The receptors stem from a man between 18 and 35 years old who received the YFV17D yellow fever vaccine. CDR3s include the opening cysteine and the closing phenylalanine or tryptophan. The size field is filled for only some rows; it gives once, few, many or a size class.

V: TRBV20-1
size: few
J: TRBJ1-2
CDR3: CSAPDRDYGYTF

V: TRBV5-6
size: NA
J: TRBJ2-5
CDR3: CASSLGLGRGPETQYF

V: TRBV4-2
size: NA
J: TRBJ1-2
CDR3: CASSQDGAGGSGYGYTF

V: TRBV6-5
size: few
J: TRBJ1-4
CDR3: CATTSAITATNEKLFF

V: TRBV5-1
size: NA
J: TRBJ1-2
CDR3: CASSLATGQVYGFTF

V: TRBV7-3
size: many
J: TRBJ2-3
CDR3: CASSLTRGDTQYF

V: TRBV5-6
size: NA
J: TRBJ2-7
CDR3: CASSLGWDRDSYEQYF

V: TRBV11-2
size: many
J: TRBJ2-1
CDR3: CASSSSLFTLSEQFF

V: TRBV5-1
size: many
J: TRBJ2-4
CDR3: CASSSGTSENIQYF

V: TRBV4-1
size: few
J: TRBJ1-4
CDR3: CASSQEKPSTNEKLFF

V: TRBV9
size: NA
J: TRBJ1-4
CDR3: CASSAIGTAGEKLFF

V: TRBV6-6
size: many
J: TRBJ1-5
CDR3: CASNDRERNQPQHF

V: TRBV3-1
size: few
J: TRBJ2-5
CDR3: CASSQGTGQETQYF

V: TRBV5-6
size: many
J: TRBJ2-5
CDR3: CASSLVQQETQYF

V: TRBV11-2
size: NA
J: TRBJ2-1
CDR3: CASSLGGSRREQFF

V: TRBV4-1
size: NA
J: TRBJ2-7
CDR3: CASSPGGPGQGEYEQYF

V: TRBV12-3/TRBV12-4
size: NA
J: TRBJ2-1
CDR3: CASSLGQGPTYNEQFF

V: TRBV4-3
size: few
J: TRBJ2-3
CDR3: CASSLSLLDTQYF

V: TRBV5-1
size: many
J: TRBJ1-1
CDR3: CASSLFRGNTEAFF

V: TRBV29-1
size: NA
J: TRBJ2-1
CDR3: CSVDGILGRNEQFF

V: TRBV5-1
size: few
J: TRBJ2-1
CDR3: CASRPNSGTGANEQFF

V: TRBV5-1
size: many
J: TRBJ2-3
CDR3: CASSLGIQGANADTQYF

V: TRBV6-5
size: few
J: TRBJ1-4
CDR3: CASRGQSNEKLFF

V: TRBV12-3/TRBV12-4
size: NA
J: TRBJ2-2
CDR3: CASTQTNGATGELFF

V: TRBV5-1
size: few
J: TRBJ2-1
CDR3: CASSAPTSGGAYDEQFF

V: TRBV7-6
size: many
J: TRBJ2-3
CDR3: CASSLDGRPDTQYF

V: TRBV5-1
size: many
J: TRBJ2-1
CDR3: CASSLQAGGYNEQFF

V: TRBV10-3
size: NA
J: TRBJ1-2
CDR3: CAISRDSYGYTF

V: TRBV7-9
size: once
J: TRBJ2-1
CDR3: CASSSGIEQFF

V: TRBV5-6
size: few
J: TRBJ1-1
CDR3: CASGKQAAQPEAFF

V: TRBV7-9
size: many
J: TRBJ2-5
CDR3: CASSLLGMETQYF

V: TRBV7-7
size: many
J: TRBJ2-3
CDR3: CASSPSGASTDTQYF

V: TRBV3-1
size: few
J: TRBJ2-3
CDR3: CASSQSRDPRVDTQYF

V: TRBV7-9
size: many
J: TRBJ1-2
CDR3: CASSLAGNYGYTF

V: TRBV5-1
size: NA
J: TRBJ2-3
CDR3: CASSIMALDTQYF

V: TRBV18
size: few
J: TRBJ1-1
CDR3: CASSPLPQAEAFF

V: TRBV7-2
size: many
J: TRBJ2-3
CDR3: CASSLSSGGARDTQYF

V: TRBV5-1
size: NA
J: TRBJ1-3
CDR3: CASSSGDEKNTIYF

V: TRBV6-2/TRBV6-3
size: many
J: TRBJ2-1
CDR3: CASSSGTGINEQFF

V: TRBV5-1
size: NA
J: TRBJ1-5
CDR3: CASVLHPRTLNQPQHF

V: TRBV6-5
size: many
J: TRBJ1-2
CDR3: CASSYSTGSGYTF

V: TRBV7-2
size: many
J: TRBJ2-5
CDR3: CASSGAKKETQYF

V: TRBV6-5
size: few
J: TRBJ2-3
CDR3: CASSYGRRGRSTDTQYF

V: TRBV19
size: few
J: TRBJ2-2
CDR3: CASSTWTGRTGELFF

V: TRBV9
size: NA
J: TRBJ2-3
CDR3: CASSSRVSGTSTDTQYF

V: TRBV12-3/TRBV12-4
size: NA
J: TRBJ1-1
CDR3: CASLVGPRNTEAFF

V: TRBV9
size: few
J: TRBJ1-1
CDR3: CASSVATPGLNTEAFF

V: TRBV6-5
size: few
J: TRBJ2-5
CDR3: CASSYDRGRKGETQYF

V: TRBV4-3
size: NA
J: TRBJ1-1
CDR3: CASSQAQGMDTEAFF

V: TRBV5-1
size: NA
J: TRBJ1-2
CDR3: CASSSRKGGADYGYTF

V: TRBV6-2/TRBV6-3
size: NA
J: TRBJ2-3
CDR3: CASSYPFGGTSEADTQYF

V: TRBV7-2
size: few
J: TRBJ2-3
CDR3: CASSLVKRGADTQYF

V: TRBV7-3
size: many
J: TRBJ2-2
CDR3: CASRQIQPTGVAGELFF

V: TRBV5-6
size: many
J: TRBJ2-3
CDR3: CASSSTGGTDTQYF

V: TRBV4-2
size: few
J: TRBJ2-2
CDR3: CASSQDRGGTGELFF